This T cell receptor (beta chain) was obtained from a study of shared clonotypes between healthy human individuals. Germline CDR1 and CDR2: SGHRS and YFSETQ. J gave up 4 bases and V 0 bases, and 5 bases lay outside the gene matches. This CDR3 contains 16 residues. The table came from immunoSEQ multiplex PCR; TCRdb's copy has only in-frame clones and leaves some out. The table includes approximately 510,000 clones, 79% detected once. The chain has TRBV5-1 and TRBJ2-2; 8 bases align to TRBD1. Sequencing input: PBMCs. The sequence came from a woman between 40 and 50 years old in good health. Some clones in this sample may be carry-over from other donors' samples. CDR3 loop: CASSLAPGGRTGELFF. The CDR3 nucleotides read TGCGCCAGCAGCTTGGCGCCAGGGGGCCGCACCGGGGAGCTGTTTTTT.